The 27 T cell receptor beta chains below all came from one sample that was sequenced in a study of blood T cell repertoires in COVID-19. The protocol was immunoSEQ multiplex PCR, while the TCRdb copy is restricted to in-frame clones and leaves out a portion. The table includes approximately 100,000 clones, 80% to 95% detected once. Sequencing was performed on peripheral blood. The receptors were gathered from a man between 65 and 85 years old with acute or convalescent COVID-19.

The rearrangement joins TRBV5-1 to TRBJ2-3; D is possibly TRBD2 (6 bases). Trimming stripped 0 bases from V and 6 bases from J, with 11 bases between. The CDR3 spans 14 residues. Germline V gene sequence: CDR1 SGHRS, CDR2 YFSETQ. The CDR3 spells CASSLVGSGDTQYF. DNA of the CDR3: TGCGCCAGCAGCTTGGTCGGGAGTGGGGATACGCAGTATTTT.

This chain links TRBV27 with TRBJ1-2, with 7 bases identical to TRBD1. CDR1 MNHEY and CDR2 SMNVEV come from the germline V gene (reference sequence). This CDR3 has 14 amino acids. With 8 bases clipped from V and 6 bases from J, the junction kept 12 bases outside the gene matches. CDR3: CASRTAGTEDGYTF. The CDR3 nucleotides read TGTGCCAGCCGTACAGCCGGGACAGAAGATGGCTACACCTTC.

This chain links TRBV6-5 with TRBJ2-7; perhaps TRBD2 as D (5 bases). The CDR3 runs to 15 residues. V lost 0 bases and J 1 base, leaving 10 bases between the germline ends. Germline V lookup: CDR1 MNHEY, CDR2 SVGAGI. CDR3 sequence reads: CASSYSSSGSYEQYF. CDR3 coding DNA: TGTGCCAGCAGTTACTCGAGTTCGGGGTCCTACGAGCAGTACTTC.

This clone was seen once. The genes are TRBV29-1 and TRBJ2-1; 12 positions match TRBD2. The CDR3 has 15 amino acids. Per germline, CDR1 SQVTM and CDR2 ANQGSEA. Germline trimming cut 7 bases from V and 6 bases from J; bases unmatched to any gene: 10. The CDR3 bases are TGCAGCGGCGCTACTAGCGGGAGGTCGGGCAATGAGCAGTTCTTC. Protein sequence: CSGATSGRSGNEQFF.

This chain joins TRBV5-6 and TRBJ1-3, with D tentatively TRBD1 (5 bases). The CDR3 is 15 amino acids. CDR1 and CDR2 from the germline V gene are SGHDT and YYEEEE. V lost 4 bases, J lost 4 bases, and 15 bases lay in between. CDR3 nucleotide sequence: TGTGCCAGCAGCCTGGGACCAGCGGGGGGAAACACCATATATTTT. Protein: CASSLGPAGGNTIYF. Variable domain in full (rest from reference TRBV5-6 and TRBJ1-3): DAGVTQSPTHLIKTRGQQVTLRCSPKSGHDTVSWYQQALGQGPQFIFQYYEEEERQRGNFPDRFSGHQFPNYSSELNVNALLLGDSALYLCASSLGPAGGNTIYFGEGSWLTVV.

The J gene is TRBJ1-2, the V gene TRBV6-5; D unresolved. This CDR3 comprises 13 residues. The germline CDR1 and CDR2 sequences are MNHEY and SVGAGI. The ends were cut back, 6 bases at V and 1 base at J, with 9 bases in the middle. CDR3 sequence reads: CASSLTDNYGYTF. CDR3 sequence (DNA): TGTGCCAGCAGCCTAACAGATAACTATGGCTACACCTTC.

The CDR3: CASRPYRGAYEQYF. DNA for the CDR3: TGTGCCAGCAGGCCTTACAGGGGCGCCTACGAGCAGTACTTC. The gene calls are TRBV6-5 and TRBJ2-7, with 7 bases fitting TRBD1. Germline V CDR1 and CDR2: MNHEY, SVGAGI. The V segment lost 6 bases and the J segment 2 bases; nucleotides outside the gene matches: 7. This CDR3 is 14 amino acids long.

The chain uses TRBV15 and TRBJ2-1, with D unresolved. CDR1 and CDR2 from the germline V gene are LNHNV and YYDKDF (reference sequence). This CDR3 has 11 residues. Trimming left V 4 bases short and J 12 bases short, with 10 bases between. The CDR3, as DNA: TGTGCCACCAGCAACAACAGTCCGCAGTTCTTC. Its translation is CATSNNSPQFF. The whole variable domain, filled in from reference TRBV15 and TRBJ2-1, reads DAMVIQNPRYQVTQFGKPVTLSCSQTLNHNVMYWYQQKSSQAPKLLFHYYDKDFNNEADTPDNFQSRRPNTSFCFLDIRSPGLGDTAMYLCATSNNSPQFFGPGTRLTVL.

The chain employs TRBV5-1 and TRBJ1-5; 9 bases are shared with TRBD1. The length of the CDR3 is 15 residues. From germline, CDR1 is SGHRS and CDR2 YFSETQ. Losses at the gene ends were 0 bases for V and 5 bases for J; bases not matched to a gene: 3. CDR3 loop: CASSLEGQGHQPQHF. CDR3 DNA: TGCGCCAGCAGCTTGGAGGGACAGGGACATCAGCCCCAGCATTTT.

J is TRBJ2-2 and V is TRBV6-5; D call uncertain. CDR1 is MNHEY and CDR2 is SVGAGI in the germline V gene. The CDR3 is made up of 14 amino acids. Deletions cut 5 bases from V and 1 base from J, with 8 bases between. The chain's CDR3 is CASSKLMNTGELFF. The CDR3 DNA reads as TGTGCCAGCAGTAAGCTCATGAACACCGGGGAGCTGTTTTTT.

The rearrangement uses TRBV28 and TRBJ1-4; TRBD1 agrees at 8 bases. CDR3 length: 15 residues. The V segment lost 7 bases and the J segment 7 bases; nucleotides outside the gene matches: 11. Germline V gene lookup returns CDR1 MDHEN and CDR2 SYDVKM. As DNA, the CDR3 is TGTGCCAGCAACTTACAGGACAGGGACGTTGAAAAACTGTTTTTT. Its protein is CASNLQDRDVEKLFF.

CDR3 nucleotides: TGTGCCAGTAGTATGGGGGACAAGAACACCGGGGAGCTGTTTTTT. It yields the protein CASSMGDKNTGELFF. This chain connects TRBV19 to TRBJ2-2; TRBD1 is a possible D gene (6 bases). Per germline, CDR1 LNHDA and CDR2 SQIVND (reference sequence). CDR3 size: 15 residues. The ends were cut back, 3 bases at V and 1 base at J, with 9 bases in the middle.

This chain uses TRBV28 with TRBJ1-2; perhaps TRBD1 as D (5 bases). Looked up from germline, CDR1 is MDHEN and CDR2 is SYDVKM. The V end lost 5 bases, the J end lost 0 bases, and 7 bases lay between the germline ends. This CDR3 contains 13 residues. For the CDR3, the DNA is TGTGCCAGCAGTACAGGACCTAACTATGGCTACACCTTC. Translation gives CASSTGPNYGYTF.

The genes are TRBV4-3 and TRBJ2-1, with 10 bases fitting TRBD2. The CDR3 extends over 15 amino acids. The junction had 4 bases not matched to a gene; V was cut back by 0 bases and J by 8 bases. Germline CDR1 reads LGHNA; CDR2 reads YSLEER. This chain's CDR3 is CASSQEGLASDEQFF. The CDR3, as DNA: TGCGCCAGCAGCCAAGAGGGACTAGCGAGCGATGAGCAGTTCTTC.

The V call is TRBV11-3, the J call TRBJ2-7; TRBD1 is a possible D gene (6 bases). The germline V gene has CDR1 SGHNT and CDR2 YENEEA. V was pared by 1 base and J by 3 bases, with 10 bases between. The CDR3 consists of 14 residues. CDR3: CASSLGDMIYEQYF. The CDR3 region has the DNA TGTGCCAGCAGCTTAGGGGACATGATCTACGAGCAGTACTTC. The full variable domain, with the rest looked up from reference TRBV11-3 and TRBJ2-7, is EAGVVQSPRYKIIEKKQPVAFWCNPISGHNTLYWYLQNLGQGPELLIRYENEEAVDDSQLPKDRFSAERLKGVDSTLKIQPAELGDSAVYLCASSLGDMIYEQYFGPGTRLTVT.

This sequence joins TRBV11-2 and TRBJ1-2; TRBD1 is a possible D gene (5 bases). This CDR3 comprises 13 residues. Germline lookup yields CDR1 SGHAT and CDR2 FQNNGV. Deletions cut 4 bases from V and 4 bases from J, with 10 bases between. CDR3 amino acids: CASSSGLFYGYTF. The CDR3 DNA reads TGTGCCAGCAGCTCGGGACTGTTCTATGGCTACACCTTC.

This clone is a singleton in its sample. The V and J genes are TRBV6-6 and TRBJ1-4; possible D gene TRBD1, 5 bases. The germline CDR1 and CDR2 sequences are MNHNY and SVGAGI (reference sequence). Trimming took 3 bases from V and 7 from J, leaving 9 bases between them. This CDR3 contains 13 residues. CDR3 coding DNA: TGTGCCAGCAGTTATCTGGGGGGTGAAAAACTGTTTTTT. This translates into CASSYLGGEKLFF.

V gene TRBV24-1 combines with J gene TRBJ1-3; maybe TRBD1 (6 bases). Germline V gives CDR1 KGHDR, CDR2 SFDVKD. The CDR3 sequence is 19 residues long. The V end lost 4 bases, the J end lost 2 bases, and 23 bases lay between the germline ends. CDR3 region: CATSEPGAIKKPAGNTIYF. As DNA, the CDR3 is TGTGCCACCAGTGAGCCAGGGGCCATCAAAAAGCCTGCTGGAAACACCATATATTTT.

The CDR3 loop reads CASSLPPGQGYNEQYF. The CDR3 DNA reads as TGTGCCAGCAGCCTACCCCCGGGACAGGGATACAACGAGCAGTACTTC. This chain joins TRBV5-4 and TRBJ2-7; TRBD1 aligns across 9 bases. Unmatched junction bases numbered 13, after V lost 4 bases and J lost 5 bases. The V gene's germline CDR1 is SGHNT and CDR2 YYREEE (reference sequence). The CDR3 contains 16 residues. The whole variable domain, filled in from reference TRBV5-4 and TRBJ2-7, reads ETGVTQSPTHLIKTRGQQVTLRCSSQSGHNTVSWYQQALGQGPQFIFQYYREEENGRGNFPPRFSGLQFPNYSSELNVNALELDDSALYLCASSLPPGQGYNEQYFGPGTRLTVT.

The chain employs TRBV6-2 or TRBV6-3 and TRBJ2-1, with D tentatively TRBD1 (5 bases). CDR3 size: 17 residues. With 2 bases removed from V and 0 bases from J, the gap between germline ends came to 14 bases. Germline V gives CDR1 MNHEY, CDR2 SVGEGT. CDR3 nucleotide sequence: TGTGCCAGCAGTTACCCATTGGACAAGAGCTCCTACAATGAGCAGTTCTTC. Translating it yields CASSYPLDKSSYNEQFF.

This chain uses TRBV7-9 with TRBJ2-2, with D possibly matching TRBD2 (6 bases). V was cut by 2 bases and J by 4 bases, with 11 bases left in between. The germline gives CDR1 SEHNR, CDR2 FQNEAQ (reference sequence). The CDR3 runs 15 residues. CDR3 sequence reads: CASSLTPAGTGELFF. In nucleotides, the CDR3 is TGTGCCAGCAGCTTAACACCAGCGGGCACCGGGGAGCTGTTTTTT.

This chain uses TRBV6-5 with TRBJ2-3, with a tentative D call TRBD1 (6 bases). CDR3 length: 15 amino acids. V shed 2 bases and J shed 6 bases, with 15 bases lying between them. Germline V gives CDR1 MNHEY, CDR2 SVGAGI. In DNA, the CDR3 is TGTGCCAGCAGTTACGTAGGGGGAGAGGAGGATACGCAGTATTTT. Its protein is CASSYVGGEEDTQYF.

The chain uses TRBV5-4 and TRBJ2-5, with D perhaps TRBD2 (5 bases). V lost 6 bases and J 5 bases, leaving 17 bases between the germline ends. The germline CDR1 and CDR2 sequences are SGHNT and YYREEE (reference sequence). The CDR3 is made up of 14 amino acids. Here the CDR3 DNA reads TGTGCCAGCACCACGGGGTTGTTTGGGGAGACCCAGTACTTC. Residues: CASTTGLFGETQYF.

The chain links TRBV6-5 to TRBJ2-7, with D perhaps TRBD2 (5 bases). CDR3 length equals 12 residues. Germline V gene sequence: CDR1 MNHEY, CDR2 SVGAGI. Trimming cost V 7 bases and J 0 bases, with 7 bases left between them. The CDR3 DNA reads as TGTGCCAGCACGGGGAGCTCCTACGAGCAGTACTTC. It encodes CASTGSSYEQYF.

The rearrangement uses TRBV4-3 and TRBJ2-7; 9 bases map to TRBD2. Germline CDR1 LGHNA, CDR2 YSLEER. The CDR3 extends over 16 amino acids. Trimming at V came to 3 bases and at J to 4 bases, leaving 10 bases not matched to a gene. In DNA form, the CDR3 reads TGCGCCAGCAGCCAGGATGGTACGGGACTAGCTTACGAGCAGTACTTC. This sequence encodes CASSQDGTGLAYEQYF.

This clone was picked up one time. The chain joins TRBV2 to TRBJ1-2; possible D gene TRBD1, 6 bases. The CDR3 sequence is 14 residues long. Trimming took off 4 bases at V and 4 bases at J, with 13 bases between the two ends. Germline lookup yields CDR1 SNHLY and CDR2 FYNNEI. CDR3 residues: CASSAGGGRYGYTF. The DNA for the CDR3 is TGTGCCAGCAGTGCCGGGGGGGGGCGCTATGGCTACACCTTC.

The chain uses TRBV5-1 and TRBJ2-7, with 11 bases identical to TRBD1. This CDR3 contains 16 residues. V was clipped by 5 bases and J by 0 bases; unmatched bases: 7. CDR1 and CDR2 from the germline V gene are SGHRS and YFSETQ. The CDR3 loop reads CASSLTGTGGSYEQYF. Written as DNA, the CDR3 is TGCGCCAGCAGTCTCACCGGGACAGGGGGCTCCTACGAGCAGTACTTC.